Listed here is a single T cell receptor beta chain. The data were obtained in a study of blood T cell repertoires in COVID-19. Study in general: COVID-19 samples from acute and convalescent phases originated in the United States, Italy and Spain.

The CDR3 has 11 amino acids. Trimming left V 5 bases short and J 8 bases short, with 9 bases between. Germline V gene lookup returns CDR1 MGHDK and CDR2 SYGVNS. Original processing notes: Amplification with reference gene primers provided the estimates of nucleated cell counts. Produced via immunoSEQ multiplex PCR; TCRdb's table is partial and in-frame only. D and trimming come from the DNA, and the V and J calls and clone size come from that table. This table holds some 59,000 clones, around 73% found once. The chain recombines TRBV25-1 with TRBJ1-2; D is unclear. The sequence was collected from a man older than 75 with active or convalescent COVID-19. What was sequenced was peripheral blood. This CDR3 reads CASSTAIGYTF. The CDR3 DNA reads as TGTGCCAGCAGTACAGCCATCGGCTACACCTTC.